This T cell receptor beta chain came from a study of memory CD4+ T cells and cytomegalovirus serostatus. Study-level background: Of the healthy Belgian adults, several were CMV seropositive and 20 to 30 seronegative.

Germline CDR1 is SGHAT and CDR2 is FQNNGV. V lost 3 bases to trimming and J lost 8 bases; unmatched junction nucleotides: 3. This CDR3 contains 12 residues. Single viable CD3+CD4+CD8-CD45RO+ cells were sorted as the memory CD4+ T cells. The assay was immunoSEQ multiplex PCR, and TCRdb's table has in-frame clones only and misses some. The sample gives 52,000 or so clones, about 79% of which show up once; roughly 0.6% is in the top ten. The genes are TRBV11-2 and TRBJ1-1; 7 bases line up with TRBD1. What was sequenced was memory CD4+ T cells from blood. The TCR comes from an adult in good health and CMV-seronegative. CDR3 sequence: CASSFTGAEAFF. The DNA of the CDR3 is TGTGCCAGCAGCTTTACAGGGGCCGAAGCTTTCTTT.